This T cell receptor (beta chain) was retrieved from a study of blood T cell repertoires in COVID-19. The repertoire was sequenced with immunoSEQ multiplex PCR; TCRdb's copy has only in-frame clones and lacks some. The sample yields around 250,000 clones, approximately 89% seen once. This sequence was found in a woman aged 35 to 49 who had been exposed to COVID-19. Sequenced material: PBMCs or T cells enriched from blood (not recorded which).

The CDR3 spells CASSFSGSQPQHF. CDR3 nucleotides: TGTGCCAGCAGTTTTTCAGGGTCTCAGCCCCAGCATTTT. This sequence joins TRBV12-3 or TRBV12-4 and TRBJ1-5; a weak D match, TRBD1 (5 bases). V lost 3 bases and J 6 bases, leaving 9 bases between the germline ends. The CDR3 totals 13 residues.